The entry below gives a single T cell receptor (beta chain) sequence along with its context. Its antigen is unidentified. The data were obtained in a study of radiotherapy plus CTLA-4 blockade in lung cancer. Study-wide findings and caveats: Strongest reported response predictors: early blood clone changes and post-radiation interferon-beta. After radiotherapy and ipilimumab, tumor-derived clones expanded in peripheral blood.

Using immunoSEQ multiplex PCR, the repertoire was profiled, and TCRdb retains in-frame clones only, with some absent. The data contain around 70,000 clones, around 86% of them singletons. Trimming cost V 6 bases and J 4 bases, with 7 bases left between them. Germline assignment: CDR1 MDHEN and CDR2 SYDVKM. The CDR3 sequence is 12 residues long. V gene TRBV28 combines with J gene TRBJ2-1; D remains ambiguous. The receptor was derived from a human donor with non-small cell lung cancer that progressed on radiotherapy plus ipilimumab. Material: peripheral blood, obtained from a patient treated with radiotherapy plus ipilimumab. CDR3 region: CASRDQYNEQFF. The CDR3 nucleotides are TGTGCCAGCAGGGACCAATACAATGAGCAGTTCTTC. The full variable domain, its missing parts supplied by reference TRBV28 and TRBJ2-1, is DVKVTQSSRYLVKRTGEKVFLECVQDMDHENMFWYRQDPGLGLRLIYFSYDVKMKEKGDIPEGYSVSREKKERFSLILESASTNQTSMYLCASRDQYNEQFFGPGTRLTVL.